The present T cell receptor (beta chain) was sequenced within a study of T cell repertoires in cytomegalovirus infection. Study background: Matching HLA type and CMV infection were both indicated by public TCR beta signatures.

TCRdb itself ran the reads through MiXCR, one entry per CDR3 protein. The data show fewer than 25,000 distinct CDR3 sequences, approximately 24% seen once. The CDR3 covers 14 residues. Germline CDR1 is SGHRS and CDR2 is YFSETQ. Trimming cost V 1 base and J 5 bases, with 13 bases left between them. This clonotype has a count of ten or more. The antigen is not known. Study results and limitations: HLA-C-restricted, CMV-specific TCR beta clonotypes were dominant ex vivo. Cumulative frequency of public TCR beta families picked out carriers of CMV plus the relevant HLA.

The chain uses TRBV5-1 and TRBJ2-7, with D unclear. Sequencing was performed on CD8+ T cells from cultured PBMCs, taken from culture after CMV antigen stimulation. The TCR was taken from a human donor in good health (CMV status not recorded). Some clones in this sample may be carry-over from other donors' samples. The CDR3 nucleotides are TGCGCCAGCAGCTTGCAGCCCAGTCCCAACGAGCAGTACTTC. Amino acid sequence: CASSLQPSPNEQYF.